This T cell receptor (beta chain) was documented in a study of T cells after yellow fever vaccination. The table lists this clonotype with a few counts. With 6 bases removed from V and 8 bases from J, the gap between germline ends came to 13 bases. The CDR3 is made up of 13 amino acids. Germline values: CDR1 KGHSH, CDR2 LQKENI. MiXCR, run by TCRdb on the 5' RACE reads, gives a single entry per CDR3 protein. The top ten clones hold under 20% of a sample with some 320,000 distinct CDR3 sequences, about 8.7% of them seen once. This clonotype originated in a young man who received the YFV17D yellow fever vaccine. This chain joins TRBV18 and TRBJ1-4; D is uncertain. The sample in question was PBMCs, obtained on the day of the first yellow fever vaccination. This CDR3 is CASSRELGEKLFF. Here the CDR3 DNA reads TGTGCCAGCTCCCGTGAGTTAGGAGAAAAACTGTTTTTT.